The present entry profiles one T cell receptor beta chain with its context. Antigen specificity is unknown. This sample is part of a study of cytomegalovirus exposure and HLA in healthy donors. Whole-study findings and limits: The study designated about 180 TCR beta chains cytomegalovirus-associated. In a later analysis, at a false discovery rate of 0.05, 15,000 to 20,000 TCR beta sequences were associated with HLA alleles. In vitro data verified three CMV-associated chains as specific for CMV antigens.

13 Jbeta primers and 60 Vbeta primers were used for the PCR. Only in-frame clones appear in the TCRdb table, and some are missing; sequencing was by immunoSEQ multiplex PCR. In the table there are more than 85,000 clones, just under 70% of which are singletons. Germline assignment: CDR1 SNHLY and CDR2 FYNNEI. This CDR3 is 12 amino acids long. Trimming removed 3 bases at V and 11 bases at J, with 13 bases between. This TCR came from a woman in her seventies in good health and CMV-seropositive. The V call is TRBV2, the J call TRBJ1-1, with D tentatively TRBD1 (6 bases). The sequenced sample consisted of PBMCs. DNA for the CDR3: TGTGCCAGCAGTGACGGCAGGGGTGAGGCTTTCTTT. This sequence encodes CASSDGRGEAFF.